These 23 T cell receptor beta chains originate from one sample sequenced in a study of blood T cells in healthy people across ages. A sample-barcoded 5' primer and a J-beta primer mix were used in a second PCR of roughly 6 to 11 cycles. TCRdb re-called the 5' RACE reads through MiXCR, storing one row per CDR3 protein. Of about 1,400,000 distinct CDR3 sequences in the sample, around 39% were seen once. Source material: blood. These receptors were taken from a woman aged 18-29 years in good health.

The V gene is TRBV25-1, the J gene TRBJ2-7; D is possibly TRBD1 (6 bases). CDR1 is MGHDK, CDR2 SYGVNS, per germline. CDR3 length: 11 amino acids. Trimming shortened V by 4 bases and J by 10 bases, and 11 bases separated the two germline ends. Here the CDR3 DNA reads TGTGCCAGCAGTGGAGGGGGTGCCCAGTACTTC. Encoded protein: CASSGGGAQYF.

The genes are TRBV20-1 and TRBJ2-2, with 10 bases fitting TRBD2. This CDR3 contains 16 residues. The trim removed 6 bases at V and 2 bases at J, leaving 9 bases unmatched. Germline lookup yields CDR1 DFQATT and CDR2 SNEGSKA (reference sequence). The CDR3 region is CSAAKAGGPNTGELFF. The CDR3 region has the DNA TGCAGTGCAGCAAAAGCGGGGGGGCCCAACACCGGGGAGCTGTTTTTT.

The chain recombines TRBV20-1 with TRBJ2-1; 13 bases align to TRBD2. In germline, CDR1 is DFQATT, CDR2 SNEGSKA (reference sequence). This CDR3 is built from 17 residues. Germline trimming cut 6 bases from V and 0 bases from J; bases unmatched to any gene: 8. This chain's CDR3 is CSAQGLAGRLSYNEQFF. CDR3 nucleotides: TGCAGTGCCCAGGGACTAGCGGGGCGCCTCTCCTACAATGAGCAGTTCTTC.

The chain couples TRBV10-2 to TRBJ1-6; 8 bases are shared with TRBD1. V trimming: 2 bases; J trimming: 2 bases; junction bases outside the gene matches: 5. The germline V gene encodes CDR1 WSHSY and CDR2 SAAADI. The CDR3 length is 17 residues. The CDR3 nucleotides are TGCGCCAGCAGTGAGACCCGGACAGGGCCCTATAATTCACCCCTCCACTTT. This gives the protein CASSETRTGPYNSPLHF.

In this sample, this clonotype turned up a few times. J is TRBJ2-7 and V is TRBV7-2; D may be TRBD1 or TRBD2 (5 bases each). The CDR3 is 15 amino acids. V was clipped by 1 base and J by 2 bases, with 12 bases between them. CDR1 is SGHTA and CDR2 is FQGNSA in the germline V gene. In DNA, the CDR3 is TGTGCCAGCAGCTTAGGTGGGACGGCCCCCTACGAGCAGTACTTC. The encoded protein is CASSLGGTAPYEQYF.

In this sample, this clonotype turned up once. This sequence may be a read error, since a much larger clone differs from it by one base. This chain joins TRBV29-1 and TRBJ2-1, with 7 bases identical to TRBD2. The end of the DNA aligns better with TRBJ2-7, so the J call may be wrong. CDR3 length: 14 residues. The germline V gene encodes CDR1 SQVTM and CDR2 ANQGSEA. CDR3 sequence: CSVVSGYSYNEQYF. In DNA, the CDR3 is TGCAGCGTCGTTAGCGGGTACTCTTACAATGAGCAGTACTTC.

The chain is built from TRBV28 and TRBJ2-1, with 12 bases fitting TRBD2. CDR3 length equals 16 residues. In germline, CDR1 is MDHEN, CDR2 SYDVKM. V gave up 0 bases and J gave up 4 bases; unmatched junction bases: 1. The CDR3 sequence is CASSLWTSGSYNEQFF. For the CDR3, the DNA is TGTGCCAGCAGTTTATGGACTAGCGGGAGTTACAATGAGCAGTTCTTC.

The V and J genes are TRBV28 and TRBJ2-7; tentatively, D is TRBD1 or TRBD2 (5 bases each). Germline V gives CDR1 MDHEN, CDR2 SYDVKM. The germline V and J ends were trimmed by 3 bases and 2 bases, with 11 bases remaining between them. The CDR3 spans 14 residues. CDR3 sequence (DNA): TGTGCCAGCAGTTTGAGGGGTACCACCTACGAGCAGTACTTC. Translation gives CASSLRGTTYEQYF.

This clonotype was seen a few times. V and J are TRBV29-1 and TRBJ1-2, with 8 bases identical to TRBD1. The length of the CDR3 is 14 residues. V shed 1 base and J 8 bases; nucleotides not matched to a gene: 9. Per the germline V gene, CDR1 is SQVTM and CDR2 is ANQGSEA. The CDR3 region is CSVEAEDRVGGYTF. The CDR3 DNA reads TGCAGCGTTGAAGCAGAGGACAGGGTGGGGGGCTACACCTTC.

The rearrangement joins TRBV28 to TRBJ2-3; 9 bases align to TRBD2. J gave up 3 bases and V 2 bases, and 6 bases lay outside the gene matches. The V gene's germline CDR1 is MDHEN and CDR2 SYDVKM. The CDR3 is made up of 16 amino acids. In DNA form, the CDR3 reads TGTGCCAGCAGTTTACTGGGCGGGGGGGCGACAGATACGCAGTATTTT. Residues: CASSLLGGGATDTQYF.

This chain joins TRBV6-5 and TRBJ2-3, with D perhaps matching TRBD1 (5 bases). The germline CDR1 and CDR2 sequences are MNHEY and SVGAGI. The CDR3 extends over 17 amino acids. Trimming removed 0 bases at V and 0 bases at J, with 13 bases between. The CDR3 DNA reads as TGTGCCAGCAGTTACTCGACAGCACACCCTAGCACAGATACGCAGTATTTT. The encoded protein is CASSYSTAHPSTDTQYF.

The chain couples TRBV27 to TRBJ2-3, with 11 nucleotides matching TRBD2. The germline CDR1 and CDR2 sequences are MNHEY and SMNVEV (reference sequence). The CDR3 length is 16 residues. V was pared by 7 bases and J by 6 bases, with 12 bases of the junction left unmatched. CDR3: CASIGPGLADTDTQYF. CDR3 nucleotide sequence: TGTGCCAGCATCGGCCCGGGACTAGCGGACACGGATACGCAGTATTTT.

This clonotype has just one count. V and J are TRBV7-9 and TRBJ2-3; D ambiguous. This CDR3 has 14 residues. V lost 2 bases, J lost 6 bases, and 12 bases lay in between. CDR1 and CDR2 from the germline V gene are SEHNR and FQNEAQ (reference sequence). In DNA form, the CDR3 reads TGTGCCAGCAGCTTACTTGGTGCCGGGGATACGCAGTATTTT. Residues: CASSLLGAGDTQYF.

In its sample, this clonotype was seen once. Mismatch with germline at one junction end may stem from a read error. V is TRBV28 and J is TRBJ1-5; D might be TRBD1 (6 bases). CDR1 MDHEN and CDR2 SYDVKM come from the germline V gene. The CDR3 is 14 residues long. The CDR3 reads CASSLGQGNLPQHF. In nucleotides, the CDR3 is TGTGCCAGCAGTTTGGGCCAGGGGAATCTGCCCCAGCATTTT. Full variable domain (remainder filled in from reference TRBV28 and TRBJ1-5): DVKVTQSSRYLVKRTGEKVFLECVQDMDHENMFWYRQDPGLGLRLIYFSYDVKMKEKGDIPEGYSVSREKKERFSLILESASTNQTSMYLCASSLGQGNLPQHFGDGTRLSIL.

The gene calls are TRBV7-2 and TRBJ2-7; TRBD2 matches at 9 bases. After removal of 5 bases from V and 3 bases from J, the junction contained 11 bases not matched to a gene. Germline lookup yields CDR1 SGHTA and CDR2 FQGNSA. There are 16 residues in the CDR3. The CDR3 sequence is CASSPRVRSGGYEQYF. The CDR3 DNA follows: TGTGCCAGCAGCCCCAGAGTCCGTAGCGGGGGCTACGAGCAGTACTTC.

There are many counts of this clonotype. This chain connects TRBV6-1 to TRBJ1-5; 7 bases fit TRBD1. V shed 2 bases, J shed 7 bases, and the junction held 8 bases outside the gene matches. Germline V gene data show CDR1 as MNHNS and CDR2 as SASEGT. The CDR3 runs to 15 residues. The CDR3, as DNA: TGTGCCAGCAGTGAACCAGGGACAGTGTCCCAGCCCCAGCATTTT. Protein product: CASSEPGTVSQPQHF.

This clonotype has at least ten counts. The V call is TRBV14, the J call TRBJ1-3; D gene ambiguous. The germline V and J ends were trimmed by 4 bases and 4 bases, with 14 bases remaining between them. The CDR3 totals 15 residues. Germline loops: CDR1 SGHDN, CDR2 FVKESK. Here the CDR3 reads CASSPYHMGGNTIYF. Here the CDR3 DNA reads TGTGCCAGCAGCCCTTATCACATGGGAGGAAACACCATATATTTT. Looking up the rest from reference TRBV14 and TRBJ1-3 gives the full variable domain: EAGVTQFPSHSVIEKGQTVTLRCDPISGHDNLYWYRRVMGKEIKFLLHFVKESKQDESGMPNNRFLAERTGGTYSTLKVQPAELEDSGVYFCASSPYHMGGNTIYFGEGSWLTVV.

The chain has TRBV5-1 and TRBJ1-5, with 8 bases matching TRBD1. CDR1 and CDR2 (germline): SGHRS, YFSETQ. This CDR3 comprises 15 residues. V lost 0 bases to trimming and J lost 6 bases; unmatched junction nucleotides: 5. The CDR3 reads CASSLAGGEAQPQHF. The CDR3 nucleotides are TGCGCCAGCAGCTTGGCAGGGGGCGAGGCTCAGCCCCAGCATTTT.

This clonotype appeared a few times. The chain employs TRBV12-5 and TRBJ2-7; D is ambiguous. Trimming removed 3 bases at V and 6 bases at J, with 9 bases between. CDR3 length: 12 amino acids. Germline V CDR1 and CDR2: LGHNT, FRNRAP. The CDR3 DNA sequence: TGTGCTAGTGGTTTAGATATCGGCGAGCAGTACTTC. It codes for CASGLDIGEQYF.

This clonotype occurred a few times. V usage is TRBV20-1 and J usage is TRBJ2-5; D tentatively reads TRBD1 or TRBD2 (6 bases each). Germline CDR1 reads DFQATT; CDR2 reads SNEGSKA (reference sequence). This CDR3 is 15 amino acids long. Trimming took 5 bases from V and 7 from J, leaving 23 bases between them. CDR3 residues: CSAPPGGDIIATQYF. In DNA, the CDR3 is TGCAGTGCTCCCCCGGGCGGGGACATCATAGCGACCCAGTACTTC.

Turning to this clonotype: The junction departs from germline at one end; a sequencing error may be responsible. This chain links TRBV5-1 with TRBJ1-6; 10 bases line up with TRBD1. This CDR3 comprises 15 residues. The germline V gene encodes CDR1 SGHRS and CDR2 YFSETQ. In nucleotides, the CDR3 is TGCGCCAGCAGCTGGGGACAGGGGATGAATTCAGCCCTCCACTTT. Its protein is CASSWGQGMNSALHF.

The V call is TRBV12-3 or TRBV12-4, the J call TRBJ2-3, with D possibly called TRBD1 or TRBD2 (7 bases each). The CDR3 has 17 residues. V lost 6 bases and J lost 4, with 23 bases in between. The CDR3 here is CASRRRQGITSADTQYF. CDR3 coding DNA: TGTGCCAGCAGAAGGCGACAGGGAATAACTAGCGCAGATACGCAGTATTTT.

This clonotype was detected many times. The CDR3 spells CASTPGATDTQYF. CDR3 coding DNA: TGTGCCAGCACCCCGGGGGCCACAGATACGCAGTATTTT. This sequence joins TRBV12-3 or TRBV12-4 and TRBJ2-3; possibly TRBD1 or TRBD2 for D (6 bases each). V lost 7 bases and J lost 2, with 10 bases in between. The CDR3 loop spans 13 amino acids.